In this sample, the clone carrying this TCR beta chain turned up a few times. Trimming removed 3 bases from V and 8 bases from J; junction bases left unmatched: 6. CDR1 and CDR2 from the germline V gene are MNHEY and SVGAGI. The CDR3 spans 15 residues. The source of the sample is a study of blood T cell repertoires in COVID-19. Study-level information: From T cells, B-cell-depleted T cells, or PBMCs came the material, which was cDNA or gDNA.

As handled by the study authors: It was from reference gene primer amplification that nucleated cell counts were estimated. Repertoires were generated with immunoSEQ multiplex PCR, while TCRdb's copy carries only in-frame clones and drops some. The DNA was the basis for D and trimming; V, J and clone size are from that table. This table holds 450,000 to 500,000 clones, over 75% found once. The TCR originated in a human donor in a cohort sampled during active COVID-19. The sample taken for sequencing was peripheral blood. The chain joins TRBV6-5 to TRBJ1-6; 8 bases line up with TRBD1. The CDR3 loop reads CASSYRQGRDSPLHF. The CDR3, as DNA: TGTGCCAGCAGTTATCGACAGGGGCGTGATTCACCCCTCCACTTT.